This T cell receptor (beta chain) was identified in a study of radiotherapy plus CTLA-4 blockade in lung cancer. For this clone: Its antigen remains unidentified.

Overall study results and limits: Some TCR clones had been derived from tumors. These clones expanded in peripheral blood after radiotherapy plus ipilimumab. Strongest reported response predictors: early blood clone changes and post-radiation interferon-beta.

Sequenced by immunoSEQ multiplex PCR; TCRdb stores in-frame clones only, minus some. Counted here are around 15,000 clones, around 70% occurring once; the ten biggest clones make up 40% to 65%. Enrolled patients, whose metastatic non-small-cell lung cancer was chemo-refractory, received focal radiation plus CTLA-4 blockade with ipilimumab. The CDR3 is made up of 14 amino acids. Per germline, CDR1 SGHRS and CDR2 YFSETQ. With V trimmed by 3 bases and J by 3 bases, 5 bases remained unmatched. The TCR was taken from a human donor with non-small cell lung cancer whose response to radiotherapy plus ipilimumab could not be evaluated. The sequencing used peripheral blood, collected from a patient treated with radiotherapy plus ipilimumab. This chain links TRBV5-1 with TRBJ2-7; 8 positions agree with TRBD1. The CDR3 DNA follows: TGCGCCAGCAGCTACGGGACAGGCCTCTACGAGCAGTACTTC. Translation gives CASSYGTGLYEQYF. The full variable domain, completed using reference TRBV5-1 and TRBJ2-7, is KAGVTQTPRYLIKTRGQQVTLSCSPISGHRSVSWYQQTPGQGLQFLFEYFSETQRNKGNFPGRFSGRQFSNSRSEMNVSTLELGDSALYLCASSYGTGLYEQYFGPGTRLTVT.